A single T cell receptor (beta chain) is shown here with its context. The antigen it binds to is not known. One end of the junction is discordant with germline, which a read error may explain. This specimen comes from a study (TCRdb year 2017). About the investigation overall: Human CD8+ TCR repertoires recognizing immunodominant viral antigens were characterized by means of sequence and structural analyses. What the study reported, not specific to this receptor: The CD8+ TCR repertoires specific to different immunodominant viral antigens were reported to be highly diverse and distinct from one another.

The germline V gene encodes CDR1 LNHDA and CDR2 SQIVND (reference sequence). Its CDR3 holds 15 amino acids, cysteine through phenylalanine. Of all the DNA, just the CDR3 is kept, 45 bases in frame from base 1. Sequencing used an Illumina HiSeq 2500. TCRdb ran its own pipeline on the public reads, namely fastp trimming at Q25 and MiXCR clone calling, and kept in-frame beta chains. Rows are unified per CDR3 protein, each entry keeping the most common DNA and genes. The sample table lists approximately 500 distinct CDR3 sequences, around 30% of them with a count of one. The ten largest make up approximately 50% of the sample.

Recombination connected TRBV19 to TRBJ1-5; the D gene is not confidently resolved. Specimen: CD8+ T cells (not recorded whether cultured). The TCR sequence derives from a female donor. CDR3 loop: CAGSIHFSAGQTQHF. The DNA reads as follows: TGTGCCGGTAGTATACATTTCTCAGCCGGTCAGACCCAGCATTTT.